Listed below are T cell receptor beta chains from one sample, sequenced in a study of regulatory T cells in long-lasting Graves disease. TCRdb called the multiplex PCR reads again in MiXCR, with one record for every CDR3 protein. The table has about 400,000 distinct CDR3 sequences, over 14% seen once; the top ten hold around 7.6%. In addition, the sample was reused for a study of T cells in Graves' hyperthyroidism and ophthalmopathy.

The specimen comprised peripheral blood mononuclear cells (PBMCs), sampled at new diagnosis, from a patient treated with antithyroid drugs. Receptor source: a woman between 35 and 50 years old with Graves disease. Both conserved end residues are part of each CDR3. Each record gives: J gene, clone size, D gene, V gene, CDR3 DNA, CDR3 protein. A D gene is named only where the DNA matches it firmly. Size values are once, few and many counts, or a class for expanded clones, and some rows have none.

j_call: TRBJ2-3; clone_size: NA; d_call: NA; v_call: TRBV27; cdr3_nt: TGTGCCAGCAGTATGCAGGGGCACACAGATACGCAGTATTTT; cdr3_aa: CASSMQGHTDTQYF
j_call: TRBJ1-2; clone_size: many; d_call: NA; v_call: TRBV12-3/TRBV12-4; cdr3_nt: TGTGCCAGCAGTTCCACCCAACAGGGACCTAAAGTCACCTTC; cdr3_aa: CASSSTQQGPKVTF
j_call: TRBJ2-5; clone_size: many; d_call: NA; v_call: TRBV28; cdr3_nt: TGTGCCAGCAGTCGTCAGGGCACCGGGACATGGGAGACCCAGTACTTC; cdr3_aa: CASSRQGTGTWETQYF
j_call: TRBJ2-5; clone_size: NA; d_call: TRBD2; v_call: TRBV28; cdr3_nt: TGTGCCAGCAGTTTATCAGGGACTAGCGGGACGCAAGAGACCCAGTACTTC; cdr3_aa: CASSLSGTSGTQETQYF
j_call: TRBJ2-7; clone_size: many; d_call: NA; v_call: TRBV27; cdr3_nt: TGTGCCAGCAGTTCGACTGACTACGAGCAGTACTTC; cdr3_aa: CASSSTDYEQYF
j_call: TRBJ2-3; clone_size: many; d_call: NA; v_call: TRBV2; cdr3_nt: TGTGCCAGCAGTGAAGCGGGGTCCACAGATACGCAGTATTTT; cdr3_aa: CASSEAGSTDTQYF
j_call: TRBJ2-1; clone_size: many; d_call: NA; v_call: TRBV11-2; cdr3_nt: TGTGCCAGCAGCCGGGGGGGGGACAGTACCTTACAATACAATGAGCAGTTCTTC; cdr3_aa: CASSRGGDSTLQYNEQFF
j_call: TRBJ2-5; clone_size: NA; d_call: NA; v_call: TRBV18; cdr3_nt: TGTGCCAGCTCACCGGGGGCAGGGGAAGAGGCCCAGTACTTC; cdr3_aa: CASSPGAGEEAQYF
j_call: TRBJ1-2; clone_size: many; d_call: NA; v_call: TRBV18; cdr3_nt: TGTGCCAGCTCACTGGGAACAGTTCATGGCTACACCTTC; cdr3_aa: CASSLGTVHGYTF
j_call: TRBJ2-1; clone_size: many; d_call: TRBD2; v_call: TRBV6-5; cdr3_nt: TGTGCCAGCAGTTTCTCCGGGACTAGGGAGGGCAATGAGCAGTTCTTC; cdr3_aa: CASSFSGTREGNEQFF
j_call: TRBJ2-7; clone_size: NA; d_call: TRBD1; v_call: TRBV19; cdr3_nt: TGTGCCAGTAGTCCCGGGACAGTTACCTCCTACGAGCAGTACTTC; cdr3_aa: CASSPGTVTSYEQYF
j_call: TRBJ1-5; clone_size: many; d_call: NA; v_call: TRBV2; cdr3_nt: TGTGCCAGCAGGTGGCAGCTAAGCAATCAGCCCCAGCATTTT; cdr3_aa: CASRWQLSNQPQHF
j_call: TRBJ2-1; clone_size: NA; d_call: NA; v_call: TRBV25-1; cdr3_nt: TGTGCCAGCAGTGGGGCAGTTCCCTACAGTGAGCAGTTCTTC; cdr3_aa: CASSGAVPYSEQFF
j_call: TRBJ1-1; clone_size: few; d_call: NA; v_call: TRBV15; cdr3_nt: TGTGCCACCAGCCCTGTTGGTCGCGGAGTTTTCTTT; cdr3_aa: CATSPVGRGVFF
j_call: TRBJ2-7; clone_size: many; d_call: TRBD1; v_call: TRBV28; cdr3_nt: TGTGCCAGCAGTTTGGACAGGAATCGTAGGTACGAGCAGTACTTC; cdr3_aa: CASSLDRNRRYEQYF
j_call: TRBJ1-1; clone_size: NA; d_call: NA; v_call: TRBV28; cdr3_nt: TGTGCCAGCAGTTTACGGGAGACTGAAGCTTTCTTT; cdr3_aa: CASSLRETEAFF
j_call: TRBJ2-7; clone_size: NA; d_call: TRBD1; v_call: TRBV29-1; cdr3_nt: TGCAGCGTTCGATCCGGGACAGGGTATTCCTACGAGCAGTACTTC; cdr3_aa: CSVRSGTGYSYEQYF
j_call: TRBJ1-2; clone_size: few; d_call: TRBD1; v_call: TRBV18; cdr3_nt: TGTGCCAGCTACAAGGCCGGAGGCGACAGGGGGGATCCCAACTATGGCTACACCTTC; cdr3_aa: CASYKAGGDRGDPNYGYTF
j_call: TRBJ1-3; clone_size: NA; d_call: NA; v_call: TRBV14; cdr3_nt: TGTGCCAGCAGCCAAGACCGGAGCTCTGGAAACGCCATATATTTT; cdr3_aa: CASSQDRSSGNAIYF
j_call: TRBJ2-6; clone_size: many; d_call: NA; v_call: TRBV7-9; cdr3_nt: TGTGCCAGCAGCTTATGGGGGGGGCACTCTGGGGCCAACGTCCTGACTTTC; cdr3_aa: CASSLWGGHSGANVLTF
j_call: TRBJ1-6; clone_size: many; d_call: NA; v_call: TRBV12-3/TRBV12-4; cdr3_nt: TGTGCCAGCGGGAAACAGGGTTTCAATTCACCCCTCCACTTT; cdr3_aa: CASGKQGFNSPLHF
j_call: TRBJ2-1; clone_size: NA; d_call: NA; v_call: TRBV3-1; cdr3_nt: TGTGTCAGCAGCCAAATACTTCCGGTAAGCTCCTACAATGAGCAGTTCTTC; cdr3_aa: CVSSQILPVSSYNEQFF
j_call: TRBJ1-1; clone_size: few; d_call: NA; v_call: TRBV18; cdr3_nt: TGTGCCAGCTCAGACCAGTACACTGAAGCTTTCTTT; cdr3_aa: CASSDQYTEAFF
j_call: TRBJ2-7; clone_size: few; d_call: NA; v_call: TRBV12-3/TRBV12-4; cdr3_nt: TGTGCCAGCAGTTTAAGGGGAGCCTCCTACGAGCAGTACTTC; cdr3_aa: CASSLRGASYEQYF
j_call: TRBJ2-1; clone_size: many; d_call: TRBD1; v_call: TRBV11-3; cdr3_nt: TGTGCCAGCAGCCCGTACAGGGGGAGCTCCTACAATGAGCAGTTCTTC; cdr3_aa: CASSPYRGSSYNEQFF
j_call: TRBJ2-7; clone_size: many; d_call: TRBD2; v_call: TRBV12-3/TRBV12-4; cdr3_nt: TGTGCCAGCAGTCCCCTAGCGGGAGGGCCCTCATACGAGCAGTACTTC; cdr3_aa: CASSPLAGGPSYEQYF
j_call: TRBJ2-1; clone_size: many; d_call: TRBD1; v_call: TRBV27; cdr3_nt: TGTGCCAGCAGTTTACTCGGGACAGGGGGGACCTACAATGAGCAGTTCTTC; cdr3_aa: CASSLLGTGGTYNEQFF
j_call: TRBJ2-1; clone_size: many; d_call: TRBD2; v_call: TRBV28; cdr3_nt: TGTGCCAGCAGTTTTTATGGGAGCGGGACGGGGGTTAATGAGCAGTTCTTC; cdr3_aa: CASSFYGSGTGVNEQFF
j_call: TRBJ2-2; clone_size: few; d_call: NA; v_call: TRBV5-1; cdr3_nt: TGCGCCAGCAGCTTGGGACTAGTAGGCGGGGAGCTGTTTTTT; cdr3_aa: CASSLGLVGGELFF
j_call: TRBJ2-5; clone_size: many; d_call: NA; v_call: TRBV28; cdr3_nt: TGTGCCAGCAGTCCCCCCATGGGGGGAGATAGGCAAGAGACCCAGTACTTC; cdr3_aa: CASSPPMGGDRQETQYF
j_call: TRBJ2-1; clone_size: many; d_call: NA; v_call: TRBV5-1; cdr3_nt: TGCGCCAGCAGCTTGGAAGGGAACTACAATGAGCAGTTCTTC; cdr3_aa: CASSLEGNYNEQFF
j_call: TRBJ2-3; clone_size: many; d_call: NA; v_call: TRBV20-1; cdr3_nt: TGCAGTGCTAGTCTTCTGCATGGCACGGAGTACACAGATACGCAGTATTTT; cdr3_aa: CSASLLHGTEYTDTQYF
j_call: TRBJ2-3; clone_size: many; d_call: TRBD2; v_call: TRBV18; cdr3_nt: TGTGCCAGCTCACCATGGGGGCTAGCGGGAGCGCAAGATACGCAGAATTTT; cdr3_aa: CASSPWGLAGAQDTQNF
j_call: TRBJ1-5; clone_size: few; d_call: NA; v_call: TRBV9; cdr3_nt: TGTGCCAGCGCCCCCGGGACTTCGGGACAGCCCCAGCATTTT; cdr3_aa: CASAPGTSGQPQHF
j_call: TRBJ2-7; clone_size: many; d_call: NA; v_call: TRBV11-2; cdr3_nt: TGTGCCAGCAGCATGGGGCAGGGCTACGAGCAGTACTTC; cdr3_aa: CASSMGQGYEQYF
j_call: TRBJ2-5; clone_size: NA; d_call: NA; v_call: TRBV25-1; cdr3_nt: TGTGCCAGCAGTGAATGGGGCGATCGGGTCCAAGAGACCCAGCACTTC; cdr3_aa: CASSEWGDRVQETQHF
j_call: TRBJ2-5; clone_size: NA; d_call: NA; v_call: TRBV28; cdr3_nt: TGTGCCAGCAGTTCCCCAGGGACCCAGTACTTC; cdr3_aa: CASSSPGTQYF
j_call: TRBJ2-3; clone_size: NA; d_call: TRBD2; v_call: TRBV24-1; cdr3_nt: TGTGCCACCAGTGATTTCACTAGCGGGGGCACAGATACGCAGTATTTT; cdr3_aa: CATSDFTSGGTDTQYF